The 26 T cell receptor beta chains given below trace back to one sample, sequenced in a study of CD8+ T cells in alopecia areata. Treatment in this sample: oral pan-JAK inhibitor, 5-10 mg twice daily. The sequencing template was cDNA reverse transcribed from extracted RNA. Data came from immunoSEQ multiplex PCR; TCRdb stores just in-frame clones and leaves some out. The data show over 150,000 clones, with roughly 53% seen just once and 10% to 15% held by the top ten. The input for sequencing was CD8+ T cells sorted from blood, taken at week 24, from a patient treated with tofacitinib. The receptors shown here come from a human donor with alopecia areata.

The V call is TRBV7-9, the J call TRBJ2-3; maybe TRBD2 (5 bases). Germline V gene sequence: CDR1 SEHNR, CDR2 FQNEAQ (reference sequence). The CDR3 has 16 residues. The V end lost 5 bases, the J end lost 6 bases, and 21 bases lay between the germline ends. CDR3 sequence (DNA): TGTGCCAGCAGCCCCTCCGGAGGCCTTACAGCGGATACGCAGTATTTT. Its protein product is CASSPSGGLTADTQYF. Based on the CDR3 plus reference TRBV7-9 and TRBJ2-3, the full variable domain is DTGVSQNPRHKITKRGQNVTFRCDPISEHNRLYWYRQTLGQGPEFLTYFQNEAQLEKSRLLSDRFSAERPKGSFSTLEIQRTEQGDSAMYLCASSPSGGLTADTQYFGPGTRLTVL.

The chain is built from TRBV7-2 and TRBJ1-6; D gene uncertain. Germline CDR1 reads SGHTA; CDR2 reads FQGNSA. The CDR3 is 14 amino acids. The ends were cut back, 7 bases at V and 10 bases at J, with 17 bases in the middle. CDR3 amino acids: CASKENPNLSPLHF. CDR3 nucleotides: TGTGCCAGCAAGGAAAATCCGAATTTATCACCCCTCCACTTT.

CDR3 sequence (DNA): TGCGCCAGCAGCTTGAGGGACACGTTATACGAGCAGTACTTC. This sequence encodes CASSLRDTLYEQYF. The rearrangement joins TRBV5-1 to TRBJ2-7; D might be TRBD1 (6 bases). The length of the CDR3 is 14 residues. Germline CDR1 SGHRS, CDR2 YFSETQ. The V gene lost 1 base and the J gene lost 4 bases, with 12 bases spanning the gap.

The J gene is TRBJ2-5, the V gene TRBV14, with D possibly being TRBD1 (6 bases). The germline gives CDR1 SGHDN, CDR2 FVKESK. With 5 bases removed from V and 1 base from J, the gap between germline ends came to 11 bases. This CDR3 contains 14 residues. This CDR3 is CASSSGQLQETQYF. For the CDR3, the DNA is TGTGCCAGCAGCTCAGGACAGCTCCAAGAGACCCAGTACTTC.

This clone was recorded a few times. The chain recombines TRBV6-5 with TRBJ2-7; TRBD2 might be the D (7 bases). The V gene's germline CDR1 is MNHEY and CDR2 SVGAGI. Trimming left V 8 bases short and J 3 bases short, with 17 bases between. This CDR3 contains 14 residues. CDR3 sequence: CASGPRGDIYEQYF. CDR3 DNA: TGTGCCAGCGGACCTCGGGGGGACATCTACGAGCAGTACTTC.

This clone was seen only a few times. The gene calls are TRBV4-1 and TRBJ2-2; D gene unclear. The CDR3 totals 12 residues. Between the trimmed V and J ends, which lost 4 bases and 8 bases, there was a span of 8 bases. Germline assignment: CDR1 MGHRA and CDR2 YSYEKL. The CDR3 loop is CASSLFGGELFF. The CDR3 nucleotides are TGCGCCAGCAGCCTCTTTGGGGGGGAGCTGTTTTTT.

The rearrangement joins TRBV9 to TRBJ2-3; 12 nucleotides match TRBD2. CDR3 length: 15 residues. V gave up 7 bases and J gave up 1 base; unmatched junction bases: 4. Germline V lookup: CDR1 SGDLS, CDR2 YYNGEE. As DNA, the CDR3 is TGTGCCAGCGCGGCTAGCGGGGGGGGCACAGATACGCAGTATTTT. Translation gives CASAASGGGTDTQYF.

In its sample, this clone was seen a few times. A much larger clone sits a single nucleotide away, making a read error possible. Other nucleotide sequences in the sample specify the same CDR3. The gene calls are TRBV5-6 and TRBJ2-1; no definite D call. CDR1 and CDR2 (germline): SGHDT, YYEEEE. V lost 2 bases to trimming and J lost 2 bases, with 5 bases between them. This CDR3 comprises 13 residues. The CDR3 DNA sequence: TGTGCCAGCAGCTTTCGGGCCTACAATGAGCAGTTCTTC. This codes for CASSFRAYNEQFF.

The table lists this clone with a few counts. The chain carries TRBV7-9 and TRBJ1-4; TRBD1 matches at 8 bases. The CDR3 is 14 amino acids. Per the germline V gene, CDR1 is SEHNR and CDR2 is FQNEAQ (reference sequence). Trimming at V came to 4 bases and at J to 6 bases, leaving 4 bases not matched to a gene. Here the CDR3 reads CASSSGGSDEKLFF. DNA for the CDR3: TGTGCCAGCAGCTCAGGGGGCAGTGATGAAAAACTGTTTTTT.

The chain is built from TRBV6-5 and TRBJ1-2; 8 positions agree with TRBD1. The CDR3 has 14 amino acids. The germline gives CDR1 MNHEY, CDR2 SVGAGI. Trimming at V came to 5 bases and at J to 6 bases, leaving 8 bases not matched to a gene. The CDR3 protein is CASSRSGGQDGYTF. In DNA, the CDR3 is TGTGCCAGCAGTAGATCAGGGGGCCAGGATGGCTACACCTTC.

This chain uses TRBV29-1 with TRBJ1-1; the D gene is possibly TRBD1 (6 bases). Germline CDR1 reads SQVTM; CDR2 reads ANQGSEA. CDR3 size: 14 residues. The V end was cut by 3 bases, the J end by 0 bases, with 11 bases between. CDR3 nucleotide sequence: TGCAGCGTTGAGTCGACAGGCGTGAACACTGAAGCTTTCTTT. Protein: CSVESTGVNTEAFF.

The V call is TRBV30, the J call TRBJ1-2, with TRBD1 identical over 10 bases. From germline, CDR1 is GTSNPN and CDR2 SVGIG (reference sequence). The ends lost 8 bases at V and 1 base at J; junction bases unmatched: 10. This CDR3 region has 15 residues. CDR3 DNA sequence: TGTGCCGACCGGGACAGGGGATACTATAACTATGGCTACACCTTC. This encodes CADRDRGYYNYGYTF.

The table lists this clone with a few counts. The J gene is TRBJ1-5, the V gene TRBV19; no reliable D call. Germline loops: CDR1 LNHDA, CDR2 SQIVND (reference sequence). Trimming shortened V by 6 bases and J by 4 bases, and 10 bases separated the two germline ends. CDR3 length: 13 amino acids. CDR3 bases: TGTGCCAGTAGCTATGTGGGAAATCAGCCCCAGCATTTT. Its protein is CASSYVGNQPQHF. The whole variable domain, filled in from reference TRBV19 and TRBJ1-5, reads DGGITQSPKYLFRKEGQNVTLSCEQNLNHDAMYWYRQDPGQGLRLIYYSQIVNDFQKGDIAEGYSVSREKKESFPLTVTSAQKNPTAFYLCASSYVGNQPQHFGDGTRLSIL.

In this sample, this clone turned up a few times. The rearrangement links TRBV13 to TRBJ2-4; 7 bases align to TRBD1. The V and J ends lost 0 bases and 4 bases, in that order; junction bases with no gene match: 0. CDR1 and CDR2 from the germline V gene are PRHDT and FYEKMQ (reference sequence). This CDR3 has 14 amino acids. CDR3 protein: CASSLGQGKNIQYF. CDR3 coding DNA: TGTGCCAGCAGCTTAGGACAGGGGAAAAACATTCAGTACTTC.

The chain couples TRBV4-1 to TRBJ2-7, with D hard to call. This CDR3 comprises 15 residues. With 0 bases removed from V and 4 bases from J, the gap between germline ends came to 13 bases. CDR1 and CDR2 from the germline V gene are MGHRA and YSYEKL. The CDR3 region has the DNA TGCGCCAGCAGCCAAGATCGCGCCGGTGGGTACGAGCAGTACTTC. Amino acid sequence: CASSQDRAGGYEQYF.

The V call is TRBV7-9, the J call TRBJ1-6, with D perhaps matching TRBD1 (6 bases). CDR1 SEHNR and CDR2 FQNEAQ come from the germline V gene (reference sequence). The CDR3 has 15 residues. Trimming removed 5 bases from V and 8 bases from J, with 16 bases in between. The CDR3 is CASSGLTGADSPLHF. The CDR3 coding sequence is TGTGCCAGCAGCGGACTGACGGGGGCGGATTCACCCCTCCACTTT.

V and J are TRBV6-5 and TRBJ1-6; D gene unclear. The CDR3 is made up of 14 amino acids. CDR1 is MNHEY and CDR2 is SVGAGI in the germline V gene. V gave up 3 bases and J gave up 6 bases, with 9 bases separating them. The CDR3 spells CASSYGSPNSPLHF. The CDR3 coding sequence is TGTGCCAGCAGTTATGGGTCCCCTAATTCACCCCTCCACTTT.

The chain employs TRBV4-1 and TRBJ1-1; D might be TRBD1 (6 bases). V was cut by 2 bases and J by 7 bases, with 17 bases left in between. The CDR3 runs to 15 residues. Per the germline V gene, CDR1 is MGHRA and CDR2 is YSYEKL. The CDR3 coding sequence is TGCGCCAGCAGCCAAACTCCAGGGGATGGGAGTGAAGCTTTCTTT. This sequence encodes CASSQTPGDGSEAFF.

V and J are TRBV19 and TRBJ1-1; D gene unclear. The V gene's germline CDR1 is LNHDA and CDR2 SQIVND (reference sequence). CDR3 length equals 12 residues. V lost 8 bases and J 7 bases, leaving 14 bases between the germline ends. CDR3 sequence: CASPWIEGEAFF. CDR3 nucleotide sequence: TGTGCCAGTCCCTGGATAGAGGGTGAAGCTTTCTTT.

For the CDR3, the DNA is TGTGCCAGCAGCAGAGGCGCGACAGTTGGCACCTTC. This codes for CASSRGATVGTF. The rearrangement uses TRBV13 and TRBJ1-2, with D tentatively TRBD1 (5 bases). V lost 5 bases to trimming and J lost 13 bases, with 17 bases between them. Per the germline V gene, CDR1 is PRHDT and CDR2 is FYEKMQ (reference sequence). The CDR3 is 12 amino acids.

CDR3 coding DNA: TGTGCCAGCAGTGACTCAGGGGGCAACACTGAAGCTTTCTTT. Translating it yields CASSDSGGNTEAFF. The chain recombines TRBV6-4 with TRBJ1-1; 7 bases match TRBD1. Looked up from germline, CDR1 is MRHNA and CDR2 is SNTAGT. V trimming: 0 bases; J trimming: 2 bases; junction bases outside the gene matches: 0. The CDR3 has 14 amino acids.

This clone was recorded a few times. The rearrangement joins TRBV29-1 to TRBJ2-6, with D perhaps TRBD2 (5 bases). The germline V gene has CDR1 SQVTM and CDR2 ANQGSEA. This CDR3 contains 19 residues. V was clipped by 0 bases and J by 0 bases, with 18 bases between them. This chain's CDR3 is CSVEDRRAELSSGANVLTF. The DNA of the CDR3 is TGCAGCGTTGAAGATAGGCGGGCAGAGCTGAGCTCTGGGGCCAACGTCCTGACTTTC.

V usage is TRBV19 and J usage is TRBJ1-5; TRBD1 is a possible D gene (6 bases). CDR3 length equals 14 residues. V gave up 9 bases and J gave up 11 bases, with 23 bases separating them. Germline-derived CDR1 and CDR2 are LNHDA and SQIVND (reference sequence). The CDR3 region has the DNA TGTGCCAGGCCCTCGGACAGCCGATCGTGGTCCCAGCATTTT. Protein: CARPSDSRSWSQHF.

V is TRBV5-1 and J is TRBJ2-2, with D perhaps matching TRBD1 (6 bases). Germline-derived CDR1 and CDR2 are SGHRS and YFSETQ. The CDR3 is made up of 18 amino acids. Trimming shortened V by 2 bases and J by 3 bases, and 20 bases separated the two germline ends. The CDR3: CASSFPDSRLRDTGELFF. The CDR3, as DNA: TGCGCCAGCAGCTTTCCGGACAGTAGGTTAAGGGACACCGGGGAGCTGTTTTTT.

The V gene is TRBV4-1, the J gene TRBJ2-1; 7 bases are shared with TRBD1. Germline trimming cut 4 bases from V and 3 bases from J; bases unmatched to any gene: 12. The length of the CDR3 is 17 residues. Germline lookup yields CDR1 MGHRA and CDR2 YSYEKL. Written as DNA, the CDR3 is TGCGCCAGCAGCCTCAAAGTCCCGGGACAGAGCTACAATGAGCAGTTCTTC. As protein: CASSLKVPGQSYNEQFF.

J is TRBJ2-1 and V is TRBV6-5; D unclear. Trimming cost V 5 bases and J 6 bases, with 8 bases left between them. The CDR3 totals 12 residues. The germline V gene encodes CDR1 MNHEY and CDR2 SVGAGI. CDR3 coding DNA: TGTGCCAGCAGTGACCAGATCAATGAGCAGTTCTTC. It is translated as CASSDQINEQFF.